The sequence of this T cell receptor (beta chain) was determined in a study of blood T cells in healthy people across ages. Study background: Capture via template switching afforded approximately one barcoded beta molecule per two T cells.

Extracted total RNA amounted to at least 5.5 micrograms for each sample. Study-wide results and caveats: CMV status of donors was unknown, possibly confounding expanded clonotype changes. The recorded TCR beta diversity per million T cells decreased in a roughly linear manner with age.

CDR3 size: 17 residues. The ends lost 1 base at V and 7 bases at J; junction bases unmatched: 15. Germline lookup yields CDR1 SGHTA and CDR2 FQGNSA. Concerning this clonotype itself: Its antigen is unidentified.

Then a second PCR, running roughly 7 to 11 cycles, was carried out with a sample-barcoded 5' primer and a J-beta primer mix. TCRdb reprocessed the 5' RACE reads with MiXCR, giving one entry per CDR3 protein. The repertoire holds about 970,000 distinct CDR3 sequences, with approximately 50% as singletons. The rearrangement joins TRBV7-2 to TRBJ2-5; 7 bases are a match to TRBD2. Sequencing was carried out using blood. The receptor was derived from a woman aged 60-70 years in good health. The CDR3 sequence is CASSLGSAGIGAGTQYF. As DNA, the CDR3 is TGTGCCAGCAGCTTAGGTTCAGCGGGGATAGGGGCGGGGACCCAGTACTTC.